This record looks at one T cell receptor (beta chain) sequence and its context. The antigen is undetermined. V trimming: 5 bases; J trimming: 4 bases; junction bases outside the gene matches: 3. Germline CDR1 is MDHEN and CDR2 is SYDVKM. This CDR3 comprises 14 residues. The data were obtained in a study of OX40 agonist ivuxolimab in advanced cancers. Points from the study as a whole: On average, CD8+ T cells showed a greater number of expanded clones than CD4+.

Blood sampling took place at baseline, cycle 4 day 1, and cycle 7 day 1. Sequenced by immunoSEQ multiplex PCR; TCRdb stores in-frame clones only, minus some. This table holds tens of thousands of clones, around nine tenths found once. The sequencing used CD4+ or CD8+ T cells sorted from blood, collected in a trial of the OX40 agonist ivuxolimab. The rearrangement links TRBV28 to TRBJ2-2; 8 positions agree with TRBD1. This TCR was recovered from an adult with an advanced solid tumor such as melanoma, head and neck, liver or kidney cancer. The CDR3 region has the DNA TGTGCCAGCAGTCAGACAGGGGTCACCGGGGAGCTGTTTTTT. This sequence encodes CASSQTGVTGELFF.